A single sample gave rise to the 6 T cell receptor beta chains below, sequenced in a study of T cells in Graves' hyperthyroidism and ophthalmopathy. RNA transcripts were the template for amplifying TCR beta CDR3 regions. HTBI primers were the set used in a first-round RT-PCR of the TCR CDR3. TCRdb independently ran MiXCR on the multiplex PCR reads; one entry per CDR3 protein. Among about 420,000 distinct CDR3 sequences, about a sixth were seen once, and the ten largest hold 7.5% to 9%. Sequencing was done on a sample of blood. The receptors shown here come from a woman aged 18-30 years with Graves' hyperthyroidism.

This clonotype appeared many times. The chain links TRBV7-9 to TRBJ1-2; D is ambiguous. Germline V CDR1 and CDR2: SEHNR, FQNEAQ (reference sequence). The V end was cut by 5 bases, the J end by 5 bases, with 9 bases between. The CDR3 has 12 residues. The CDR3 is CASSPPEYGYTF. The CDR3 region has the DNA TGTGCCAGCAGCCCCCCAGAATATGGCTACACCTTC. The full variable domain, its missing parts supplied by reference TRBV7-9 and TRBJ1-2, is DTGVSQNPRHKITKRGQNVTFRCDPISEHNRLYWYRQTLGQGPEFLTYFQNEAQLEKSRLLSDRFSAERPKGSFSTLEIQRTEQGDSAMYLCASSPPEYGYTFGSGTRLTVV.

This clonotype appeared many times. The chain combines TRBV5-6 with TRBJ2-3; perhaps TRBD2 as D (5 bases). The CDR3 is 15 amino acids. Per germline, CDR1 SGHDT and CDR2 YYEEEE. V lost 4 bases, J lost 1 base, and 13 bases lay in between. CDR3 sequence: CASSPGRFGTDTQYF. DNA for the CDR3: TGTGCCAGCAGCCCGGGGAGATTCGGCACAGATACGCAGTATTTT.

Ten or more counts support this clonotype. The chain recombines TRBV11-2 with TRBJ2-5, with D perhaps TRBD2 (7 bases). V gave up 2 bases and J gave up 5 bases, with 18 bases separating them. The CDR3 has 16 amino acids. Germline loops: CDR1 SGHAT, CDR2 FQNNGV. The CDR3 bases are TGTGCCAGCAGCTTAAGTTTCCGGGGGGCCGTGGAGACCCAGTACTTC. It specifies CASSLSFRGAVETQYF.

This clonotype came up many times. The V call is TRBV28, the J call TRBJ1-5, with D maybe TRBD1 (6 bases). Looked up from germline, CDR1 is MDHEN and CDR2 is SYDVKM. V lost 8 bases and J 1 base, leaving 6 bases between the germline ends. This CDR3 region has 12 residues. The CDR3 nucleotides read TGTGCCAGCGGACAGAGCAATCAGCCCCAGCATTTT. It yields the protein CASGQSNQPQHF.

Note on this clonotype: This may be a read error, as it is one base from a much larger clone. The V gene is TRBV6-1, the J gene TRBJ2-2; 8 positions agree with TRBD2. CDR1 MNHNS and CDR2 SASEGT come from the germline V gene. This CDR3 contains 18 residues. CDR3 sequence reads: CASCEVWLAGGNTGELFF. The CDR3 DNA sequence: TGTGCCAGCTGTGAAGTCTGGTTGGCGGGGGGGAACACCGGGGAGCTGTTTTTT.

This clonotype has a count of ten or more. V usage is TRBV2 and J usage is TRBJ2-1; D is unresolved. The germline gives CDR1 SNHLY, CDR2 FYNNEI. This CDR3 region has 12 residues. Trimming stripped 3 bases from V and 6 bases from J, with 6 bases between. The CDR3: CASSDSPNEQFF. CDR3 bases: TGTGCCAGCAGTGACAGCCCCAATGAGCAGTTCTTC.